This T cell receptor beta chain derives from a study of tumor and adjacent non-tumor tissue in lung cancer. Study at large: Histology: 12 adenocarcinoma, a couple of squamous cell carcinoma, 1 small cell lung cancer. Stage I to III disease affected some 11 men and about five women aged roughly 31 to 85. Study-wide results and caveats: Top 100 clones took a larger repertoire share in normal lung. Significantly higher TCR diversity was found in tumor than normal lung.

The length of the CDR3 is 13 residues. The germline V and J ends were trimmed by 7 bases and 5 bases, with 15 bases remaining between them. Germline lookup yields CDR1 MDHEN and CDR2 SYDVKM. On this clonotype: What it binds is not known. It may be a read error: a sequence one base away is much more abundant.

This sample's RNA came from whole unsorted tissue. A modified ARM-PCR protocol with three rounds of nested PCR amplified TCRbeta. TCRdb independently ran MiXCR on the multiplex PCR reads; one entry per CDR3 protein. Of around 120,000 distinct CDR3 sequences in the sample, about 66% were seen once. Sequences were obtained from lung tumor tissue. V gene TRBV28 combines with J gene TRBJ2-7, with D possibly TRBD1 on 5 matching bases. The source is a man aged 25 to 45 with non-small cell lung cancer. CDR3 protein: CASKLRGSNEQYF. CDR3 in DNA: TGTGCCAGCAAGCTAAGGGGTTCTAACGAGCAGTACTTC. Full variable domain (remainder filled in from reference TRBV28 and TRBJ2-7): DVKVTQSSRYLVKRTGEKVFLECVQDMDHENMFWYRQDPGLGLRLIYFSYDVKMKEKGDIPEGYSVSREKKERFSLILESASTNQTSMYLCASKLRGSNEQYFGPGTRLTVT.